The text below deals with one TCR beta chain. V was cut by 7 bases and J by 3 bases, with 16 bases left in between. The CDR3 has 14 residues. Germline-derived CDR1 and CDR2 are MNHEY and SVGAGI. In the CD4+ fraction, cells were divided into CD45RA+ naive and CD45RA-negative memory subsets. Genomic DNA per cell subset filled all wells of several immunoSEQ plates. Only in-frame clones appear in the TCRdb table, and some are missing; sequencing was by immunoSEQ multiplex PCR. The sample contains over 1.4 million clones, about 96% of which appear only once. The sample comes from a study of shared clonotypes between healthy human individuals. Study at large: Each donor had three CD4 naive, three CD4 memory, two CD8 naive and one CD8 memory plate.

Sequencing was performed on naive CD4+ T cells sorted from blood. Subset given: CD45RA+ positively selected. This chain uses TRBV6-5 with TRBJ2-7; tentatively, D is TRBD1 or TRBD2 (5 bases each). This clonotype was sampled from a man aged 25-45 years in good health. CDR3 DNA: TGTGCCAGCATAGGGACCGGTAGATTCTACGAGCAGTACTTC. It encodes CASIGTGRFYEQYF.